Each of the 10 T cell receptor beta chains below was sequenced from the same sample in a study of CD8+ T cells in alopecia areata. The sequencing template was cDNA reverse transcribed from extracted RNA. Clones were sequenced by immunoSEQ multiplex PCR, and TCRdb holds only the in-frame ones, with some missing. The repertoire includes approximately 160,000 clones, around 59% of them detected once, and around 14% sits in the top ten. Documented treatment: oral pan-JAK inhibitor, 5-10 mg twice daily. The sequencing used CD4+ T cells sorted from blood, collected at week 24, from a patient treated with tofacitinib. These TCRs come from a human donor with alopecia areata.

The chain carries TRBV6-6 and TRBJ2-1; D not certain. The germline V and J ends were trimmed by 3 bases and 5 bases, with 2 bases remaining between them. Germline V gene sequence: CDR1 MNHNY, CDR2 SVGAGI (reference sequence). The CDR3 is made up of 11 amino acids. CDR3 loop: CASSYHNEQFF. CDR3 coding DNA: TGTGCCAGCAGTTATCACAATGAGCAGTTCTTC.

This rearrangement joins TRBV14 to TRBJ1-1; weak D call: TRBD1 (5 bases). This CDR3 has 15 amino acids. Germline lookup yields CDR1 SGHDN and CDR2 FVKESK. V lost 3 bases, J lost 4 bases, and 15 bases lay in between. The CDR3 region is CASSHPGSRITEAFF. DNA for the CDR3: TGTGCCAGCAGCCATCCAGGGAGTCGGATCACTGAAGCTTTCTTT.

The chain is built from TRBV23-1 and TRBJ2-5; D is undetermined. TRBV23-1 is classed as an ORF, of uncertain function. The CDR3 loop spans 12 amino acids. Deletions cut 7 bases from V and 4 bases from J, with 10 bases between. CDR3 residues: CASKDGIETQYF. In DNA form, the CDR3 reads TGCGCCAGCAAAGATGGCATAGAGACCCAGTACTTC.

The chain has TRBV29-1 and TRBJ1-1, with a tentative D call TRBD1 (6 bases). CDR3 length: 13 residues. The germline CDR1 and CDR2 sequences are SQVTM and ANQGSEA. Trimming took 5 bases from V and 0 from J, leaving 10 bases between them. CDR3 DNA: TGCAGCGTTAGCGGGACATTGAACACTGAAGCTTTCTTT. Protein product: CSVSGTLNTEAFF.

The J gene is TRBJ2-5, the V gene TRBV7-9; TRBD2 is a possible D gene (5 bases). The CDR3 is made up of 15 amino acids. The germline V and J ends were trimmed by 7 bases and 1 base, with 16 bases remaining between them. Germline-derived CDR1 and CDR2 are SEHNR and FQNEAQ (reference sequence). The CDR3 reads CASTLGGPGQETQYF. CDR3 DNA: TGTGCCAGCACCCTAGGAGGCCCAGGCCAAGAGACCCAGTACTTC. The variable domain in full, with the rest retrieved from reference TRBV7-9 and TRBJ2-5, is DTGVSQNPRHKITKRGQNVTFRCDPISEHNRLYWYRQTLGQGPEFLTYFQNEAQLEKSRLLSDRFSAERPKGSFSTLEIQRTEQGDSAMYLCASTLGGPGQETQYFGPGTRLLVL.

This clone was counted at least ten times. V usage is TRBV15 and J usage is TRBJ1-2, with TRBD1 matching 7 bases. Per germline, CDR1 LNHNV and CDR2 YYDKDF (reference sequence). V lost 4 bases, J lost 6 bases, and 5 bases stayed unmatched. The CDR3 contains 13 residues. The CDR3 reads CATSTRTGHGYTF. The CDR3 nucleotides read TGTGCCACCAGCACTCGGACAGGACATGGCTACACCTTC.

The CDR3 spells CASRATRELYEQYF. The CDR3 DNA reads TGTGCCAGCAGGGCGACACGGGAGTTATACGAGCAGTACTTC. This rearrangement joins TRBV2 to TRBJ2-7; a weak D match, TRBD2 (6 bases). Germline-derived CDR1 and CDR2 are SNHLY and FYNNEI. V lost 6 bases and J lost 4, with 16 bases in between. The CDR3 has 14 amino acids.

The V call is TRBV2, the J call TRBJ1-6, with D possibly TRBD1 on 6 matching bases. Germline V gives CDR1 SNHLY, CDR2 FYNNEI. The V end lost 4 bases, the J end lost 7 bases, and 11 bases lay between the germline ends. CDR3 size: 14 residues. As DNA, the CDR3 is TGTGCCAGCAGTGGACAGGAAAGAAATTCACCCCTCCACTTT. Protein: CASSGQERNSPLHF.

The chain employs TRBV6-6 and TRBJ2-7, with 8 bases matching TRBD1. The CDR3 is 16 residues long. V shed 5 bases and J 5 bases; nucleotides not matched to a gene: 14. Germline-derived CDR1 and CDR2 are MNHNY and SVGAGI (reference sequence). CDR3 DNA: TGTGCCAGCAGTGCACAGGGGGGCGGGTTTCGCCACGAGCAGTACTTC. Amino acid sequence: CASSAQGGGFRHEQYF.

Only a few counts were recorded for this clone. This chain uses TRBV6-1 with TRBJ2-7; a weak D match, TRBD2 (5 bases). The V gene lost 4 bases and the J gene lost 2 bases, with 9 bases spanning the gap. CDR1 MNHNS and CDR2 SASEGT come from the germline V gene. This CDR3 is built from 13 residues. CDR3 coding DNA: TGTGCCAGCAGTGCGGGGATTGCCTACGAGCAGTACTTC. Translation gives CASSAGIAYEQYF.